The 15 T cell receptor beta chains given below trace back to one sample, sequenced in a study of breast tumors, draining lymph nodes, adjacent tissues. Axillary draining lymph nodes of breast cancer patients supplied the node samples. One entry per CDR3 protein results from TCRdb running MiXCR on the multiplex PCR reads. The sample holds approximately 190,000 distinct CDR3 sequences, over 25% seen once. The sequenced sample was axillary lymph node tissue. These receptors all come from a female donor with breast cancer. Some clones in this sample may be carry-over from other donors' samples.

This clonotype was observed a handful of times. This rearrangement joins TRBV5-5 to TRBJ1-1; TRBD1 is a possible D gene (6 bases). Deletions cut 3 bases from V and 0 bases from J, with 9 bases between. Germline V CDR1 and CDR2: SGHKS, YYEKEE (reference sequence). The CDR3 contains 14 residues. CDR3 loop: CASSWTVLNTEAFF. CDR3 nucleotide sequence: TGTGCCAGCAGCTGGACAGTTTTGAACACTGAAGCTTTCTTT.

At least ten counts were recorded for this clonotype. V usage is TRBV12-3 or TRBV12-4 and J usage is TRBJ1-2; D is undetermined. The CDR3 totals 15 residues. The V and J ends lost 5 bases and 3 bases respectively, with 16 bases between them. DNA of the CDR3: TGTGCCAGCAGTCCTAACCGGCGCGGGTACTATGGCTACACCTTC. Protein sequence: CASSPNRRGYYGYTF.

V and J are TRBV29-1 and TRBJ2-5, with D uncertain. Germline lookup yields CDR1 SQVTM and CDR2 ANQGSEA. The CDR3 has 12 residues. Trimming removed 6 bases at V and 4 bases at J, with 12 bases between. CDR3 nucleotides: TGCAGCGTGTGGACGGACGGAGAGACCCAGTACTTC. Protein: CSVWTDGETQYF.

This clonotype has ten or more counts. The chain couples TRBV11-2 to TRBJ2-3; D possibly uses TRBD1 or TRBD2 (5 bases each). The CDR3 contains 23 residues. Looked up from germline, CDR1 is SGHAT and CDR2 is FQNNGV. The V and J ends lost 5 bases and 0 bases respectively, with 36 bases between them. DNA of the CDR3: TGTGCCAGCAGCCCAAGTACGACGAGGAAATCGGGGACCTACCTTTCTAGCACAGATACGCAGTATTTT. This translates into CASSPSTTRKSGTYLSSTDTQYF.

The chain combines TRBV18 with TRBJ1-1; TRBD1 is a possible D gene (5 bases). V was shortened by 3 bases and J by 6 bases, with 11 bases between the two germline ends. The CDR3 loop spans 13 amino acids. CDR1 and CDR2 (germline): KGHSH, LQKENI. The CDR3 DNA follows: TGTGCCAGCTCACCTAGAGGGGACGCTGAAGCTTTCTTT. Translating it yields CASSPRGDAEAFF. Full variable domain (outside the CDR3, taken from reference TRBV18 and TRBJ1-1): NAGVMQNPRHLVRRRGQEARLRCSPMKGHSHVYWYRQLPEEGLKFMVYLQKENIIDESGMPKERFSAEFPKEGPSILRIQQVVRGDSAAYFCASSPRGDAEAFFGQGTRLTVV.

There are many counts of this clonotype. The chain links TRBV7-9 to TRBJ2-5, with D possibly TRBD1 on 5 matching bases. V was cut by 4 bases and J by 3 bases, with 12 bases left in between. This CDR3 is built from 14 residues. Germline CDR1 reads SEHNR; CDR2 reads FQNEAQ (reference sequence). The CDR3 DNA reads as TGTGCCAGCAGCTCCCTGAGCAGGGAAGAGACCCAGTACTTC. Its translation is CASSSLSREETQYF.

This clonotype was counted many times. The CDR3: CASSDGPLDNEQFF. The CDR3 DNA is TGTGCCAGCAGTGACGGCCCCCTTGACAATGAGCAGTTCTTC. V and J are TRBV2 and TRBJ2-1; D uncertain. The CDR3 has 14 residues. Germline CDR1 and CDR2: SNHLY and FYNNEI. Trimming shortened V by 3 bases and J by 5 bases, and 11 bases separated the two germline ends.

As concerns this clonotype: An end of the junction does not agree with germline; a read error may underlie this. The gene calls are TRBV24-1 and TRBJ1-3, with D uncertain. CDR1 and CDR2 from the germline V gene are KGHDR and SFDVKD. CDR3 length: 16 residues. CDR3 amino acids: CATSDTRRNYGYTLYF. The CDR3 region has the DNA TGTGCCACCAGTGACACCAGGAGAAACTATGGCTACACCTTATATTTT.

This clonotype occurred many times. This chain uses TRBV6-6 with TRBJ1-3; a weak D match, TRBD1 (5 bases). CDR3 length: 16 residues. Trimming shortened V by 7 bases and J by 0 bases, and 16 bases separated the two germline ends. CDR1 MNHNY and CDR2 SVGAGI come from the germline V gene (reference sequence). The CDR3 DNA follows: TGTGCCAGCAAAATTCCGGGACTGAGCTCTGGAAACACCATATATTTT. This gives the protein CASKIPGLSSGNTIYF.

With regard to this clonotype: This clone may be a read error of a much larger clone one base away. This chain uses TRBV6-5 with TRBJ1-3; possible D gene TRBD1, 6 bases. Germline values: CDR1 MNHEY, CDR2 SVGAGI. This CDR3 has 14 amino acids. Trimming cost V 8 bases and J 4 bases, with 15 bases left between them. The CDR3 nucleotides read TGTGCCAGCGAGCAAACAGGGCAAGGAAACACCATATATTTT. It translates to CASEQTGQGNTIYF.

V usage is TRBV20-1 and J usage is TRBJ2-1; 13 bases align to TRBD2. The CDR3 runs 16 residues. Germline values: CDR1 DFQATT, CDR2 SNEGSKA (reference sequence). V was clipped by 5 bases and J by 4 bases; unmatched bases: 8. CDR3 nucleotides: TGCAGTGCTCGGTCCGGGACTAGCGGGGAATACAATGAGCAGTTCTTC. Translation gives CSARSGTSGEYNEQFF.

In this sample, this clonotype turned up many times. This chain links TRBV19 with TRBJ1-5, with unresolved D. Trimming took off 1 base at V and 1 base at J, with 8 bases between the two ends. The germline CDR1 and CDR2 sequences are LNHDA and SQIVND (reference sequence). This CDR3 has 15 amino acids. The CDR3 loop reads CASSIGLTSNQPQHF. The CDR3 nucleotides are TGTGCCAGTAGTATAGGTTTAACGAGCAATCAGCCCCAGCATTTT. Variable domain in full (rest from reference TRBV19 and TRBJ1-5): DGGITQSPKYLFRKEGQNVTLSCEQNLNHDAMYWYRQDPGQGLRLIYYSQIVNDFQKGDIAEGYSVSREKKESFPLTVTSAQKNPTAFYLCASSIGLTSNQPQHFGDGTRLSIL.

This clonotype was found many times. The rearrangement uses TRBV7-2 and TRBJ2-5; 7 nucleotides align to TRBD2. V shed 1 base, J shed 5 bases, and the junction held 4 bases outside the gene matches. CDR1 and CDR2 (germline): SGHTA, FQGNSA. The CDR3 extends over 14 amino acids. In DNA form, the CDR3 reads TGTGCCAGCAGCTTAGGCGGGAGAGGTGAGACCCAGTACTTC. Protein: CASSLGGRGETQYF. The full variable domain, in which reference TRBV7-2 and TRBJ2-5 provide the parts outside the CDR3, is GAGVSQSPSNKVTEKGKDVELRCDPISGHTALYWYRQSLGQGLEFLIYFQGNSAPDKSGLPSDRFSAERTGGSVSTLTIQRTQQEDSAVYLCASSLGGRGETQYFGPGTRLLVL.

This clonotype was observed at least ten times. This chain uses TRBV4-3 with TRBJ2-1; D may match TRBD1 or TRBD2 (5 bases each). The CDR3 covers 15 residues. Germline V gene lookup returns CDR1 LGHNA and CDR2 YSLEER. V lost 1 base to trimming and J lost 4 bases, with 11 bases between them. Here the CDR3 reads CASSQVRDQYNEQFF. DNA of the CDR3: TGCGCCAGCAGCCAAGTCCGGGACCAATACAATGAGCAGTTCTTC.

Comment on this clonotype: This clone may be a read error of a much larger clone one base away. The V gene is TRBV18, the J gene TRBJ2-1; D is unclear. CDR3 length: 11 residues. Germline CDR1 reads KGHSH; CDR2 reads LQKENI. CDR3 nucleotide sequence: TGTGCCAGCCGCACAGAAGGTGAGCAGCTCTTC. This translates into CASRTEGEQLF. Combining the CDR3 with reference TRBV18 and TRBJ2-1 gives the whole variable domain NAGVMQNPRHLVRRRGQEARLRCSPMKGHSHVYWYRQLPEEGLKFMVYLQKENIIDESGMPKERFSAEFPKEGPSILRIQQVVRGDSAAYFCASRTEGEQLFGPGTRLTVL.